Listed here are 28 T cell receptor beta chains from one sample, sequenced in a study of T cells in women clearing cervical HPV infection. Only in-frame clones appear in the TCRdb table, and some are missing; sequencing was by immunoSEQ multiplex PCR. This table lists fewer than 25,000 clones. The specimen sequenced was blood buffy coat. These receptor sequences come from a woman between 18 and 75 years old with a cervical HPV16 infection that either progressed to CIN3+ or cleared (not recorded which).

About this clone: The read terminates 3 residues ahead of where the CDR3 ends, so the germline J gene completes it. The chain employs TRBV7-8 and TRBJ2-5; 13 positions match TRBD2. Looked up from germline, CDR1 is SGHVS and CDR2 is FQNEAQ. The CDR3 loop spans 14 amino acids. Losses at the gene ends were 4 bases for V and 5 bases for J; bases not matched to a gene: 1. CDR3 bases read: TGTGCCAGCAGCTCGACTAGCGGGGGGGAGACC. This sequence encodes CASSSTSGGET. Given in full, the CDR3 is CASSSTSGGETQYF.

To note about this clone: The read finishes 3 residues shy of the CDR3 end, and the germline J gene is used to complete it. The rearrangement uses TRBV5-8 and TRBJ2-2; TRBD2 is a possible D gene (6 bases). This CDR3 contains 15 residues. Germline CDR1 SGHTS, CDR2 YDEGEE. Deletions cut 3 bases from V and 0 bases from J, with 9 bases between. The covered CDR3 bases are TGTGCCAGCAGCTGGAGGGGATCGAACACCGGGGAG. This translates into CASSWRGSNTGE. The whole CDR3 is CASSWRGSNTGELFF.

Turning to this clone: Read sequence stops 3 residues before the CDR3 end, and the germline J gene provides the missing end. The chain joins TRBV18 to TRBJ1-5; D remains ambiguous. V was clipped by 2 bases and J by 5 bases, with 16 bases between them. Germline CDR1 KGHSH, CDR2 LQKENI. There are 16 residues in the CDR3. The CDR3 loop reads CASSPVTVEWDQPQHF. The DNA read from the CDR3 is TGTGCCAGCTCACCAGTTACAGTGGAGTGGGATCAGCCC.

Remarks on this clone: The read falls 3 residues short of the CDR3 end, and the missing part is taken from the germline J gene. This chain joins TRBV7-3 and TRBJ2-7; D may be TRBD2 (6 bases). CDR1 is SGHTA, CDR2 FQGTGA, per germline. With 11 bases removed from V and 6 bases from J, the gap between germline ends came to 17 bases. The CDR3 sequence is 12 residues long. The CDR3: CASAGGKGEQYF. The sequenced CDR3 bases are TGTGCCTCCGCTGGGGGGAAAGGCGAG.

Regarding this clone: The read ends 3 residues early relative to the CDR3; the germline J gene fills the gap. This sequence joins TRBV20-1 and TRBJ1-2; weak D call: TRBD1 (5 bases). The germline gives CDR1 DFQATT, CDR2 SNEGSKA (reference sequence). CDR3 length equals 19 residues. The covered CDR3 bases are TGCAGTGCTACGGCCCCCGGGACTAGCGGGAGGGCGGGGCAAGAGACC. This codes for CSATAPGTSGRAGQET. The full CDR3 protein reads CSATAPGTSGRAGQETYTF.

The CDR3 loop reads CAWNLNPGGRSPLHF. Incomplete CDR3 DNA: TGTGCCTGGAACTTGAACCCAGGGGGTCGATCACCC. The J gene is TRBJ1-6, the V gene TRBV30; 7 positions match TRBD1. The read gets to within 3 residues of the CDR3 end, and the germline J gene fills in the rest. The CDR3 has 15 residues. Per germline, CDR1 GTSNPN and CDR2 SVGIG (reference sequence). V gave up 4 bases and J gave up 10 bases; unmatched junction bases: 13.

Points on this clone: Read coverage stops 3 residues before the CDR3 terminus; the germline J gene supplies the remainder. This chain connects TRBV5-1 to TRBJ2-3; 13 nucleotides line up with TRBD2. The CDR3 length is 18 residues. CDR1 is SGHRS, CDR2 YFSETQ, per germline. V dropped 0 bases and J dropped 0; count of bases not matched to a gene: 4. The sequenced part of the CDR3 DNA is TGCGCCAGCAGCTTGGGGACTAGCGGGAGCGCTAGCACAGATACG. Translating gives CASSLGTSGSASTDT. Given in full, the CDR3 is CASSLGTSGSASTDTQYF.

Remarks on this clone: The read terminates 3 residues ahead of where the CDR3 ends, so the germline J gene completes it. The rearrangement uses TRBV7-3 and TRBJ2-3, with D possibly being TRBD2 (5 bases). The CDR3 consists of 17 residues. V was shortened by 2 bases and J by 2 bases, with 17 bases between the two germline ends. Germline values: CDR1 SGHTA, CDR2 FQGTGA. Partial CDR3 DNA: TGTGCCAGCAGCTTACATGGAGCGGTACCAGACACAGATACG. This encodes CASSLHGAVPDTDT. The full CDR3 is CASSLHGAVPDTDTQYF.

Of note for this clone: The sequenced fragment ends 3 residues before the CDR3 boundary, so the rest is inferred from the germline J gene. The chain combines TRBV2 with TRBJ2-3; 11 bases align to TRBD2. Trimming took 4 bases from V and 2 from J; bases not matched to a gene: 8. The CDR3 spans 17 residues. Looked up from germline, CDR1 is SNHLY and CDR2 is FYNNEI. The sequenced CDR3 bases are TGTGCCAGCAGTGGGCCTAGCGGGAGGCAATTCACAGATACG. As protein: CASSGPSGRQFTDT. The whole CDR3 protein reads CASSGPSGRQFTDTQYF. The full variable domain, with the rest looked up from reference TRBV2 and TRBJ2-3, is EPEVTQTPSHQVTQMGQEVILRCVPISNHLYFYWYRQILGQKVEFLVSFYNNEISEKSEIFDDQFSVERPDGSNFTLKIRSTKLEDSAMYFCASSGPSGRQFTDTQYFGPGTRLTVL.

As concerns this clone: Sequence at one end of the junction differs from germline and may be a read error. From the germline J gene comes the end of the CDR3, since the read stops 3 residues before it. This chain connects TRBV30 to TRBJ2-2; D is unresolved. The V gene's germline CDR1 is GTSNPN and CDR2 SVGIG (reference sequence). The CDR3 totals 14 residues. The CDR3 bases that were read are TGTACCTGGAAGGCGGCGGTCGATTCTGGGGAG. This translates into CTWKAAVDSGE. The CDR3 as a whole reads CTWKAAVDSGELFF.

The chain's CDR3 is CASSLQGSVEETQYF. The sequenced part of the CDR3 DNA is TGTGCCAGCAGCTTGCAGGGATCGGTAGAAGAGACC. This sequence joins TRBV7-7 and TRBJ2-5; maybe TRBD1 (5 bases). From the germline J gene comes the end of the CDR3, since the read stops 3 residues before it. Germline V CDR1 and CDR2: SSHAT, FNYEAQ (reference sequence). The CDR3 is 15 residues long. The V gene lost 3 bases and the J gene lost 3 bases, with 14 bases spanning the gap.

To note about this clone: The read ends 3 residues before the CDR3 terminus; that terminus is restored from the germline J gene. V gene TRBV7-8 combines with J gene TRBJ2-3; 9 bases are a match to TRBD2. Germline lookup yields CDR1 SGHVS and CDR2 FQNEAQ. J lost 6 bases, V lost 1 base, and 5 bases had no gene match. The CDR3 loop spans 15 amino acids. The part of the CDR3 DNA that was read is TGTGCCAGCAGCTTAGGCGGGGGGGCCCCGGATACG. It translates to CASSLGGGAPDT. The CDR3 in full is CASSLGGGAPDTQYF. Complete variable domain (other parts from reference TRBV7-8 and TRBJ2-3): GAGVSQSPRYKVAKRGQDVALRCDPISGHVSLFWYQQALGQGPEFLTYFQNEAQLDKSGLPSDRFFAERPEGSVSTLKIQRTQQEDSAVYLCASSLGGGAPDTQYFGPGTRLTVL.

Points on this clone: The CDR3 goes on 3 residues after the read ends, and that part is filled in from the germline J gene. This rearrangement joins TRBV12-5 to TRBJ2-5; 7 bases are shared with TRBD1. V trimming: 5 bases; J trimming: 5 bases; junction bases outside the gene matches: 2. The CDR3 is 12 residues long. Germline V gene data show CDR1 as LGHNT and CDR2 as FRNRAP. The DNA read from the CDR3 is TGTGCTAGTGGTCAGGGGGAGGAGACC. Protein: CASGQGEET. The full CDR3 sequence reads CASGQGEETQYF.

For this clone: From the germline J gene comes the end of the CDR3, since the read stops 3 residues before it. The chain has TRBV20-1 and TRBJ2-5; 13 nucleotides line up with TRBD2. V shed 5 bases and J 2 bases; nucleotides not matched to a gene: 2. CDR3 length: 14 residues. CDR1 DFQATT and CDR2 SNEGSKA come from the germline V gene (reference sequence). The CDR3: CSAPGLAGQETQYF. The covered CDR3 bases are TGCAGTGCTCCGGGACTAGCGGGGCAAGAGACC.

Notes on this clone: The CDR3 end falls 3 residues outside the read, so it is completed with the germline J gene. The chain recombines TRBV29-1 with TRBJ1-2; 9 bases line up with TRBD1. The V gene's germline CDR1 is SQVTM and CDR2 ANQGSEA. J lost 4 bases, V lost 7 bases, and 4 bases had no gene match. The CDR3 sequence is 12 residues long. CDR3 DNA, as far as it was read: TGCAGCGCGTCGACAGGGGGCTATGGC. Translated: CSASTGGYG. The full CDR3 protein reads CSASTGGYGYTF.

Worth noting for this clone: The read ends 3 residues before the CDR3 terminus; that terminus is restored from the germline J gene. This sequence joins TRBV30 and TRBJ2-3; 12 bases line up with TRBD1. CDR3 length: 13 amino acids. Germline V lookup: CDR1 GTSNPN, CDR2 SVGIG (reference sequence). CDR3 DNA, as far as it was read: TGTGCCTGGGGGACAGGGGGCGTTCAGCCG. It encodes CAWGTGGVQP. Given in full, the CDR3 is CAWGTGGVQPQYF.

Regarding this clone: The missing CDR3 end, 3 residues past where the read stops, is filled in from the germline J gene. The chain recombines TRBV7-9 with TRBJ2-3, with D maybe TRBD2 (5 bases). Trimming removed 2 bases from V and 1 base from J, with 7 bases in between. This CDR3 has 14 amino acids. The germline V gene has CDR1 SEHNR and CDR2 FQNEAQ (reference sequence). The CDR3 protein is CASSLQRRTDTQYF. The sequenced CDR3 bases are TGTGCCAGCAGCTTACAGCGGCGCACAGATACG.

With respect to this clone: The read falls 3 residues short of the CDR3 end, and the missing part is taken from the germline J gene. The rearrangement uses TRBV12-3 or TRBV12-4 and TRBJ2-7; TRBD2 matches at 7 bases. J was trimmed by 3 bases and V by 3 bases; bases with no gene match: 5. This CDR3 has 14 amino acids. The part of the CDR3 DNA that was read is TGTGCCAGCAGTTTGAGGCGGGGGAGCTACGAG. This gives the protein CASSLRRGSYE. Given in full, the CDR3 is CASSLRRGSYEQYF.

Note on this clone: The read is 3 residues too short to cover the CDR3 end, so that end is filled in from the germline J gene. This chain connects TRBV20-1 to TRBJ2-3; 8 positions agree with TRBD1. V shed 3 bases and J 0 bases; nucleotides not matched to a gene: 2. Germline loops: CDR1 DFQATT, CDR2 SNEGSKA (reference sequence). There are 14 residues in the CDR3. CDR3: CSARGTGSTDTQYF. CDR3 DNA, as far as it was read: TGCAGTGCTAGGGGGACAGGTAGCACAGATACG.

Note on this clone: The read ends 3 residues early relative to the CDR3; the germline J gene fills the gap. The chain combines TRBV13 with TRBJ1-6; perhaps TRBD1 as D (5 bases). Trimming cost V 1 base and J 5 bases, with 9 bases left between them. Per the germline V gene, CDR1 is PRHDT and CDR2 is FYEKMQ (reference sequence). The CDR3 spans 15 residues. The sequenced part of the CDR3 DNA is TGTGCCAGCAGCTTAGTCCGCAGGGATAATTCACCC. Encoded protein: CASSLVRRDNSP. The entire CDR3 is CASSLVRRDNSPLHF. The full variable domain, completed using reference TRBV13 and TRBJ1-6, is AAGVIQSPRHLIKEKRETATLKCYPIPRHDTVYWYQQGPGQDPQFLISFYEKMQSDKGSIPDRFSAQQFSDYHSELNMSSLELGDSALYFCASSLVRRDNSPLHFGNGTRLTVT.

The CDR3 loop is CASSERGDGYTF. The DNA read from the CDR3 is TGTGCCAGCAGTGAAAGGGGAGATGGC. V and J are TRBV2 and TRBJ1-2; weak D call: TRBD1 (5 bases). The read is 3 residues too short to cover the CDR3 end, so that end is filled in from the germline J gene. This CDR3 has 12 residues. Trimming pared 2 bases from V and 6 bases from J, leaving 7 bases between. Germline V gene sequence: CDR1 SNHLY, CDR2 FYNNEI.

Details on this clone: The sequenced fragment ends 3 residues before the CDR3 boundary, so the rest is inferred from the germline J gene. The chain recombines TRBV5-4 with TRBJ2-3, with D perhaps matching TRBD1 (6 bases). This CDR3 comprises 15 residues. The V end lost 1 base, the J end lost 6 bases, and 15 bases lay between the germline ends. The germline V gene encodes CDR1 SGHNT and CDR2 YYREEE (reference sequence). CDR3 protein: CASSLTGPAMDTQYF. The DNA read from the CDR3 is TGTGCCAGCAGCTTGACAGGGCCGGCTATGGATACG.

The CDR3 DNA, read in part, is TGCGCCAGCAGAACTCGGGGTCGTAGCAATCAGCCC. Translated, it gives CASRTRGRSNQP. The entire CDR3 sequence reads CASRTRGRSNQPQHF. The chain carries TRBV10-1 and TRBJ1-5; D not certain. The CDR3 goes on 3 residues after the read ends, and that part is filled in from the germline J gene. The CDR3 contains 15 residues. V was shortened by 6 bases and J by 0 bases, with 12 bases between the two germline ends. From germline, CDR1 is WNHNN and CDR2 SYGVQD (reference sequence).

Turning to this clone: Read coverage stops 3 residues before the CDR3 terminus; the germline J gene supplies the remainder. J is TRBJ1-5 and V is TRBV15; 8 bases match TRBD1. The junction had 4 bases not matched to a gene; V was cut back by 5 bases and J by 1 base. This CDR3 has 15 amino acids. Per germline, CDR1 LNHNV and CDR2 YYDKDF (reference sequence). The CDR3 spells CATSETGGSNQPQHF. The DNA read from the CDR3 is TGTGCCACCAGCGAAACAGGGGGAAGCAATCAGCCC.

About this clone itself: The read gets to within 3 residues of the CDR3 end, and the germline J gene fills in the rest. J is TRBJ2-1 and V is TRBV30; 8 positions agree with TRBD2. Germline CDR1 GTSNPN, CDR2 SVGIG (reference sequence). The CDR3 runs to 14 residues. With 4 bases clipped from V and 4 bases from J, the junction kept 6 bases outside the gene matches. The sequenced CDR3 bases are TGTGCCTGGACCGAGCGGGGGCTATACAATGAG. Translating gives CAWTERGLYNE. The complete CDR3 sequence is CAWTERGLYNEQFF.

As regards this clone: The CDR3 end falls 3 residues outside the read, so it is completed with the germline J gene. This sequence joins TRBV5-1 and TRBJ1-4; D may be TRBD1 (5 bases). This CDR3 has 14 amino acids. CDR1 is SGHRS and CDR2 is YFSETQ in the germline V gene. The germline V and J ends were trimmed by 3 bases and 1 base, with 7 bases remaining between them. CDR3 sequence: CASSSGLTNEKLFF. The CDR3 bases that were read are TGCGCCAGCAGCTCAGGGTTAACTAATGAAAAA.

Worth noting for this clone: The read terminates 3 residues before the CDR3 end, so the remaining end is supplied by the germline J gene. The rearrangement uses TRBV6-1 and TRBJ2-7, with 9 bases fitting TRBD2. The CDR3 totals 15 residues. Germline V gene data show CDR1 as MNHNS and CDR2 as SASEGT. J gave up 1 base and V 3 bases, and 4 bases lay outside the gene matches. CDR3 sequence reads: CASSDLAGGSYEQYF. CDR3 DNA (partial): TGTGCCAGCAGTGATTTGGCGGGAGGGTCCTACGAG.

About this clone itself: The DNA ends 3 residues before the CDR3 does, and the rest of the CDR3 is filled in from the germline J gene. This sequence joins TRBV7-6 and TRBJ2-1; TRBD2 aligns across 15 bases. V lost 8 bases and J lost 8; bases outside the gene matches: 7. The CDR3 runs 15 residues. Looked up from germline, CDR1 is SGHVS and CDR2 is FNYEAQ. The sequenced CDR3 bases are TGTGCCAGCTCGAGGACTAGCGGGGGGGGATATGAG. This sequence encodes CASSRTSGGGYE. From start to end, the CDR3 is CASSRTSGGGYEQFF. Full variable domain (outside the CDR3, taken from reference TRBV7-6 and TRBJ2-1): GAGVSQSPRYKVTKRGQDVALRCDPISGHVSLYWYRQALGQGPEFLTYFNYEAQQDKSGLPNDRFSAERPEGSISTLTIQRTEQRDSAMYRCASSRTSGGGYEQFFGPGTRLTVL.